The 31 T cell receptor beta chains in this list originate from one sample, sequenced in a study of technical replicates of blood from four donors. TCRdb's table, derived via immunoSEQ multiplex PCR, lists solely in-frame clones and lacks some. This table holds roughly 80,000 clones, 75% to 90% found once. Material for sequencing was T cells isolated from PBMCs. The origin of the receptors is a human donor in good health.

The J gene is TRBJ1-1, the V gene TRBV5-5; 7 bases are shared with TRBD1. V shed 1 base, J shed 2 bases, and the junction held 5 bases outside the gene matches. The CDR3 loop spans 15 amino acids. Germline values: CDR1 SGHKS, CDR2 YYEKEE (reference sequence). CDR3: CASSLTGATNTEAFF. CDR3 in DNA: TGTGCCAGCAGCTTGACAGGGGCTACCAACACTGAAGCTTTCTTT.

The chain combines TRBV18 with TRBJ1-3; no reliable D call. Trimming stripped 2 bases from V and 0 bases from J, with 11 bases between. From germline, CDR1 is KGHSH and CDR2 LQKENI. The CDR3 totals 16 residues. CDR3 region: CASSPIPVNSGNTIYF. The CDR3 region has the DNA TGTGCCAGCTCACCAATTCCGGTGAACTCTGGAAACACCATATATTTT.

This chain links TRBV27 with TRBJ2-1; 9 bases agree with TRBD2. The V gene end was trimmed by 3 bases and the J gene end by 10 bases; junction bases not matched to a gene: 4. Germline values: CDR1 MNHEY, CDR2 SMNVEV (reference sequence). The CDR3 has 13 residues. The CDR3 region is CASSFGGGAEQFF. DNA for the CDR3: TGTGCCAGCAGTTTCGGCGGGGGGGCGGAGCAGTTCTTC.

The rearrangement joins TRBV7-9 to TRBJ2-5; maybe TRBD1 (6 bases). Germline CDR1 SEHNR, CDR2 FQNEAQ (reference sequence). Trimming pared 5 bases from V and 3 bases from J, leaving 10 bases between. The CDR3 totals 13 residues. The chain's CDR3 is CASSPGAEETQYF. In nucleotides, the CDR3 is TGTGCCAGCAGCCCAGGGGCAGAAGAGACCCAGTACTTC.

CDR3 residues: CASSLRGQRQFF. The CDR3 DNA is TGTGCCAGCAGTTTAAGAGGACAAAGGCAGTTCTTC. This chain uses TRBV27 with TRBJ2-1; tentatively, D is TRBD1 (5 bases). The CDR3 length is 12 residues. V was clipped by 2 bases and J by 12 bases, with 11 bases between them. Germline CDR1 and CDR2: MNHEY and SMNVEV (reference sequence).

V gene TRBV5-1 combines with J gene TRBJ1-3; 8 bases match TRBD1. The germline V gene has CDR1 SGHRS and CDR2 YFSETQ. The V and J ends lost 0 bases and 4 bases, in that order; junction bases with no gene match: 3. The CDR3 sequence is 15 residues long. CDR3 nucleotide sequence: TGCGCCAGCAGCTTGGTGCAGGGGGCCGGAAACACCATATATTTT. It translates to CASSLVQGAGNTIYF.

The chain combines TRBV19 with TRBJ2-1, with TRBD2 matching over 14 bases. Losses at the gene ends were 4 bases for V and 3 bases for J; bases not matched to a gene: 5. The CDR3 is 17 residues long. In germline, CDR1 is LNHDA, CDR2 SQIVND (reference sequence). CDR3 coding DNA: TGTGCCAGTAGTACGGGACTAGCGGGAGCGGGCTACAATGAGCAGTTCTTC. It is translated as CASSTGLAGAGYNEQFF.

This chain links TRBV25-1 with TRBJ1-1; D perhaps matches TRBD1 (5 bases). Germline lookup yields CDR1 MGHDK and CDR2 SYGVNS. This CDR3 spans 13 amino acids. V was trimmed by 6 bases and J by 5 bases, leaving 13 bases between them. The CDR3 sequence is CASREGTRTEAFF. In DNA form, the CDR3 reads TGTGCCAGCAGGGAGGGGACGCGGACTGAAGCTTTCTTT.

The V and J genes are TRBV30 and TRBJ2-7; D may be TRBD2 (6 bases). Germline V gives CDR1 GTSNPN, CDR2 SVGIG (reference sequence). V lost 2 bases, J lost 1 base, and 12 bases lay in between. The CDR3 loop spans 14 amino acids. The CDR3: CAWSSLAPSYEQYF. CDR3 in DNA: TGTGCCTGGAGTAGTCTAGCGCCTTCCTACGAGCAGTACTTC.

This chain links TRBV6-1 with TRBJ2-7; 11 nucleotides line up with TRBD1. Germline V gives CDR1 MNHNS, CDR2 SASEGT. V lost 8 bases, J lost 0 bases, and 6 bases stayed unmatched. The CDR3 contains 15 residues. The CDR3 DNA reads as TGTGCCAGCCGGCAGGGACAGGGGGGCTCCTACGAGCAGTACTTC. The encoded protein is CASRQGQGGSYEQYF.

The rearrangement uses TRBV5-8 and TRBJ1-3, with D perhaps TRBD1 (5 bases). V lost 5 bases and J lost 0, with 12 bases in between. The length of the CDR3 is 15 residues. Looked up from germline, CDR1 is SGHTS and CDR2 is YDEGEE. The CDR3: CASRATDSSGNTIYF. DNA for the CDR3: TGTGCCAGCAGAGCTACTGACAGCTCTGGAAACACCATATATTTT.

CDR3 sequence: CASSLAGVHGYEQYF. CDR3 nucleotides: TGCGCCAGCAGCTTGGCGGGAGTTCATGGATACGAGCAGTACTTC. The rearrangement uses TRBV5-1 and TRBJ2-7; possibly TRBD2 for D (6 bases). This CDR3 has 15 residues. Deletions cut 0 bases from V and 4 bases from J, with 14 bases between. Germline loops: CDR1 SGHRS, CDR2 YFSETQ.

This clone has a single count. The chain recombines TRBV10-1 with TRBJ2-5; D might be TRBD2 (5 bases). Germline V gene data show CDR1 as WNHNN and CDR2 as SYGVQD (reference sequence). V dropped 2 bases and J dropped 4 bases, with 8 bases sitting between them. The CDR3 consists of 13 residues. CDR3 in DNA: TGCGCCAGCAGTGAGGGGAGCGGAGAGACCCAGTACTTC. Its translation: CASSEGSGETQYF.

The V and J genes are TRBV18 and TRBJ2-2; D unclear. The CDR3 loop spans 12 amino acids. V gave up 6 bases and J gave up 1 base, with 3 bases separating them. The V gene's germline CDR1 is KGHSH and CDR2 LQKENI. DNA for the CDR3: TGTGCCAGCTCCCTGAACACCGGGGAGCTGTTTTTT. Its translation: CASSLNTGELFF.

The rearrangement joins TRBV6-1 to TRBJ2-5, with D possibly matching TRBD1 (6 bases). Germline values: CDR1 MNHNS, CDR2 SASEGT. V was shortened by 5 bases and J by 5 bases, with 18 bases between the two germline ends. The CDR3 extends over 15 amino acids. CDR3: CASSIGYRVPETQYF. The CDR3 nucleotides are TGTGCCAGCAGTATTGGCTACAGGGTTCCGGAGACCCAGTACTTC.

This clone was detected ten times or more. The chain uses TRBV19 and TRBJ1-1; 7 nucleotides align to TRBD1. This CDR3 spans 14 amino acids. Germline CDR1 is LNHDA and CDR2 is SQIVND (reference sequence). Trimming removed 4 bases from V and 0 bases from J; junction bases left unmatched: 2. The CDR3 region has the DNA TGTGCCAGTAGTAGGCAGGGGGTGAACACTGAAGCTTTCTTT. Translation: CASSRQGVNTEAFF.

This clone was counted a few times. The CDR3 nucleotides are TGTGCCAGCACCAGCATCGGGGGAGAGCAGTACTTC. Protein product: CASTSIGGEQYF. The chain is built from TRBV6-6 and TRBJ2-7, with D perhaps matching TRBD2 (6 bases). This CDR3 has 12 residues. V was shortened by 7 bases and J by 7 bases, with 14 bases between the two germline ends. Looked up from germline, CDR1 is MNHNY and CDR2 is SVGAGI (reference sequence).

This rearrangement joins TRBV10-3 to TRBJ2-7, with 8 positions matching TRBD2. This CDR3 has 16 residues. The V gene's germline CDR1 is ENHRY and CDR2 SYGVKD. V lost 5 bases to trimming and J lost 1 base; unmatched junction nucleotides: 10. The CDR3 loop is CAISRGSGGGSYEQYF. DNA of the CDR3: TGTGCCATCAGTCGGGGGTCGGGAGGGGGTTCCTACGAGCAGTACTTC.

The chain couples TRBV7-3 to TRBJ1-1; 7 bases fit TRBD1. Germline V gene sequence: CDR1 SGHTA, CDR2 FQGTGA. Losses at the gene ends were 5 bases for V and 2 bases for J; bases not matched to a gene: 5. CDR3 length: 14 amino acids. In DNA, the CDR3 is TGTGCCAGCAGCCTCGGACAGGACAACACTGAAGCTTTCTTT. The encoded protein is CASSLGQDNTEAFF.

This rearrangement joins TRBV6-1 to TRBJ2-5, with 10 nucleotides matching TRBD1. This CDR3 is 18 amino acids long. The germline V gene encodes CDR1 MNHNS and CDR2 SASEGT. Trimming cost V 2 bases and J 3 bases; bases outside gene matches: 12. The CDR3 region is CASSEISFFGTGEETQYF. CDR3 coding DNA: TGTGCCAGCAGTGAAATTAGTTTTTTCGGGACAGGGGAAGAGACCCAGTACTTC.

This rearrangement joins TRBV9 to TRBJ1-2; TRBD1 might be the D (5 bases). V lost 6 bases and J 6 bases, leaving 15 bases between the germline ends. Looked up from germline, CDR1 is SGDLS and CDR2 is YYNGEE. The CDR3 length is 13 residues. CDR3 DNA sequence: TGTGCCAGCACATCTGGGGGAGGGAATGGCTACACCTTC. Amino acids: CASTSGGGNGYTF.

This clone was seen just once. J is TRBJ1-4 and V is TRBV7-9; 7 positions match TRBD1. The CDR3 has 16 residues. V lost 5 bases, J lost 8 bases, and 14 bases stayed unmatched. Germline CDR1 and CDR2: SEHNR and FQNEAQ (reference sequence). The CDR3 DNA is TGTGCCAGCAGCCCCCGTCTTAGGGGACAGCTCGAAAAACTGTTTTTT. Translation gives CASSPRLRGQLEKLFF. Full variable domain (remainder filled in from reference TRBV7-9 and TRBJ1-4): DTGVSQNPRHKITKRGQNVTFRCDPISEHNRLYWYRQTLGQGPEFLTYFQNEAQLEKSRLLSDRFSAERPKGSFSTLEIQRTEQGDSAMYLCASSPRLRGQLEKLFFGSGTQLSVL.

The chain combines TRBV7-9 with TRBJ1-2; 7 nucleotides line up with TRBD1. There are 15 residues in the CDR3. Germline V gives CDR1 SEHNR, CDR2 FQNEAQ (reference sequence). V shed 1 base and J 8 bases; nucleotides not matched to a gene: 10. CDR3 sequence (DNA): TGTGCCAGCAGCTTAGATCTGGAGGGGGCCGGCGGCTACACCTTC. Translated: CASSLDLEGAGGYTF.

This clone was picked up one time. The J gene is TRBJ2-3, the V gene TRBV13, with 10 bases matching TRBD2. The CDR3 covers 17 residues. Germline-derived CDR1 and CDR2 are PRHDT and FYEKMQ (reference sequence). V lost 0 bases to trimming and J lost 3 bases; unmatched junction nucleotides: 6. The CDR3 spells CASSLGRLAGDTDTQYF. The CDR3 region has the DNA TGTGCCAGCAGCTTAGGCCGCCTAGCGGGAGATACAGATACGCAGTATTTT.

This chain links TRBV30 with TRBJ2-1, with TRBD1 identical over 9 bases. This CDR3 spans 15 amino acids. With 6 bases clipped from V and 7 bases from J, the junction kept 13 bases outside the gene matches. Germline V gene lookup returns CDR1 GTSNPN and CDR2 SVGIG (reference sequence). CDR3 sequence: CACHDPGQGYNEQFF. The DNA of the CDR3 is TGTGCCTGCCACGATCCGGGACAGGGCTATAATGAGCAGTTCTTC.

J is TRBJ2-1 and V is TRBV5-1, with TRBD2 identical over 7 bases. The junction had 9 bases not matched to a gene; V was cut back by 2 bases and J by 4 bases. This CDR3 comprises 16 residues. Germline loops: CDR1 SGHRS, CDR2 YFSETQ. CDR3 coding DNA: TGCGCCAGCAGCTTAATGGCGGCTAGCGGATACAATGAGCAGTTCTTC. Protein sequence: CASSLMAASGYNEQFF.

This chain's CDR3 is CAISDRLTDTQYF. CDR3 DNA: TGTGCCATCAGTGATCGACTCACAGATACGCAGTATTTT. This chain joins TRBV10-3 and TRBJ2-3; no clear D. Germline lookup yields CDR1 ENHRY and CDR2 SYGVKD. Trimming shortened V by 3 bases and J by 2 bases, and 6 bases separated the two germline ends. The length of the CDR3 is 13 residues.

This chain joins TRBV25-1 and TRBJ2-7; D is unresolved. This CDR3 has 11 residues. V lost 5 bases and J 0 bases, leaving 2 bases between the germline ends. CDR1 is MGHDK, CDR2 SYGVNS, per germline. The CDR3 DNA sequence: TGTGCCAGCAGTCACTCCTACGAGCAGTACTTC. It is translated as CASSHSYEQYF.

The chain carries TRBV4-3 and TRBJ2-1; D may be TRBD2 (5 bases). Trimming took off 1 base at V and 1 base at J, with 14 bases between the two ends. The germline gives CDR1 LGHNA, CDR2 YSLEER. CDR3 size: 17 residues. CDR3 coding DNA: TGCGCCAGCAGCCAAGTTGGGCTAGCTAGTTCCTACAATGAGCAGTTCTTC. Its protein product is CASSQVGLASSYNEQFF.

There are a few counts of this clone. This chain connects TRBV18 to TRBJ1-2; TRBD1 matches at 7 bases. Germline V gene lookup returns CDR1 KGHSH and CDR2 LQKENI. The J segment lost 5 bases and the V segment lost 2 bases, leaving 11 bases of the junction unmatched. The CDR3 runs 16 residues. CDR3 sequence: CASSPFTGDLMYGYTF. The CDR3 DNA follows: TGTGCCAGCTCACCATTTACAGGGGACCTGATGTATGGCTACACCTTC.

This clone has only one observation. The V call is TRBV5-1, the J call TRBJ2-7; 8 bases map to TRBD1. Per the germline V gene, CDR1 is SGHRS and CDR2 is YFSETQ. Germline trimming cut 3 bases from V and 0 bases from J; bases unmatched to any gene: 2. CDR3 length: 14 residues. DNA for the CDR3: TGCGCCAGCAGCTCGACAGGGGCCTCCTACGAGCAGTACTTC. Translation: CASSSTGASYEQYF.